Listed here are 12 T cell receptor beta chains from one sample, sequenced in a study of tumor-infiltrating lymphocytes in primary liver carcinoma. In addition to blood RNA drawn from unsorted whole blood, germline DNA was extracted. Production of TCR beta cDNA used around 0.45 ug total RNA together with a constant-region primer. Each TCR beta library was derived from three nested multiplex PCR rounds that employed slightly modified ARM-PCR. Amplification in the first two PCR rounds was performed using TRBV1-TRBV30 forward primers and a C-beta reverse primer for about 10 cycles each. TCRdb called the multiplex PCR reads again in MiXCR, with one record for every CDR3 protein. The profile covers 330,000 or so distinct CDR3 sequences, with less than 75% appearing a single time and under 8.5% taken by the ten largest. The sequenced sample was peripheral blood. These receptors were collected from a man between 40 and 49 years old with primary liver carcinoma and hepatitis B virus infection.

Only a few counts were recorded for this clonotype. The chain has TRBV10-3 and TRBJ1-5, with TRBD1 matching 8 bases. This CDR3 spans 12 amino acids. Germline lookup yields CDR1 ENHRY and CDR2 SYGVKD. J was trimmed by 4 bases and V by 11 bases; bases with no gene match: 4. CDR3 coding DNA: TGTGCCGGTGGACAGGGTAATCAGCCCCAGCATTTT. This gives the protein CAGGQGNQPQHF.

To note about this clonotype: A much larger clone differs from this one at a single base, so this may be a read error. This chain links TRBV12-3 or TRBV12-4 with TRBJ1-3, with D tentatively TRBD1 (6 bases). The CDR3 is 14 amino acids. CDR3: CASSRTGIGNTIFF. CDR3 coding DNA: TGTGCCAGCAGCCGCACAGGGATCGGAAACACCATATTTTTT.

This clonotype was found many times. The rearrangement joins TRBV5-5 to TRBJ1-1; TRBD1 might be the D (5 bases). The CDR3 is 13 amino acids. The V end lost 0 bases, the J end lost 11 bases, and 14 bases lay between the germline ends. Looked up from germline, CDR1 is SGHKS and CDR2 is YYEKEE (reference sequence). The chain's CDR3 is CASSLELGEAAFF. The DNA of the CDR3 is TGTGCCAGCAGCTTGGAATTAGGGGAGGCGGCTTTCTTT.

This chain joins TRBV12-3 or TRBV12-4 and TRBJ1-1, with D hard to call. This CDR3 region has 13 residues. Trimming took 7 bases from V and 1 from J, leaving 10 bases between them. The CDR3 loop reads CASNFTRNTEAFF. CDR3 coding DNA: TGTGCCAGCAATTTCACAAGGAACACTGAAGCTTTCTTT.

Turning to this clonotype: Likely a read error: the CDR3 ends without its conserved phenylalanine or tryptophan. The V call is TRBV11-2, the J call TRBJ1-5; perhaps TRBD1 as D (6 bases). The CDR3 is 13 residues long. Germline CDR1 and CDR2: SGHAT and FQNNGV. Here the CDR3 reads CASSPGTNHPQHL. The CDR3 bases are TGTGCCAGCAGCCCGGGGACAAATCACCCCCAGCATCTT.

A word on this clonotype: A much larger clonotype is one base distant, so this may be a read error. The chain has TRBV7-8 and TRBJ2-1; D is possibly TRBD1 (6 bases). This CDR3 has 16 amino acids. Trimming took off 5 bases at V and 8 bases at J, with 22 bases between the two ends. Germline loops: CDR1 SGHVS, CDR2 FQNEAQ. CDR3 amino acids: CASSARLSGEGDEQFF. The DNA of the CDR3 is TGTGCCAGCAGCGCCCGACTATCGGGCGAGGGGGATGAGCAGTTCTTC. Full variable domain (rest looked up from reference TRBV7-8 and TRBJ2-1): GAGVSQSPRYKVAKRGQDVALRCDPISGHVSLFWYQQALGQGPEFLTYFQNEAQLDKSGLPSDRFFAERPEGSVSTLKIQRTQQEDSAVYLCASSARLSGEGDEQFFGPGTRLTVL.

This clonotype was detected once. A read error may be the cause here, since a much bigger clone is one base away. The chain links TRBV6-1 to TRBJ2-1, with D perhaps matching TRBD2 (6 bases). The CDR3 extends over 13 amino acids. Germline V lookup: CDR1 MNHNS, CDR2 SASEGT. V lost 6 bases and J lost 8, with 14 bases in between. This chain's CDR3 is CASRPRRAHEQFF. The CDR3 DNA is TGTGCCAGCAGGCCGAGGAGGGCCCATGAGCAGTTCTTC.

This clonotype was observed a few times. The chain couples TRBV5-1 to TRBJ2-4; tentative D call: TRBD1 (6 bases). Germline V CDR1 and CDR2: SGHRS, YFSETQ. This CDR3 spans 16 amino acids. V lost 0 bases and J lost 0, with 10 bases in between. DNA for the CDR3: TGCGCCAGCAGCTTGGATGGACAGTTAGCCAAAAACATTCAGTACTTC. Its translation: CASSLDGQLAKNIQYF.

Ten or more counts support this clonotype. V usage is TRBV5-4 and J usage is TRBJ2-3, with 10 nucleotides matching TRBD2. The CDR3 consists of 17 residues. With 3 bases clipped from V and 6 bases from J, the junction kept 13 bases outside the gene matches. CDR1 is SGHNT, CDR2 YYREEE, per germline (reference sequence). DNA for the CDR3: TGTGCCAGCAGCTCAGAATTCACTAGCGGGATAAGGGATACGCAGTATTTT. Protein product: CASSSEFTSGIRDTQYF.

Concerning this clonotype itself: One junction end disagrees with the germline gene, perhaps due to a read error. In DNA form, the CDR3 reads TGCAGCGTACTTAGCGGGGGGAGCTCCTACAACGAGCAGTTCTTC. It codes for CSVLSGGSSYNEQFF. The V and J genes are TRBV29-1 and TRBJ2-1; 10 bases match TRBD2. Per the germline V gene, CDR1 is SQVTM and CDR2 is ANQGSEA. CDR3 length: 15 amino acids.

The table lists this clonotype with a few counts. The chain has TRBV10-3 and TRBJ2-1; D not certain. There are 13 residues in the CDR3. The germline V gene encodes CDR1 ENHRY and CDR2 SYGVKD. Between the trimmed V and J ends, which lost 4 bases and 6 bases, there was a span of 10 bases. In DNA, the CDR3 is TGTGCCATCAGTGCCCCCGGCGCCAATGAGCAGTTCTTC. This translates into CAISAPGANEQFF.

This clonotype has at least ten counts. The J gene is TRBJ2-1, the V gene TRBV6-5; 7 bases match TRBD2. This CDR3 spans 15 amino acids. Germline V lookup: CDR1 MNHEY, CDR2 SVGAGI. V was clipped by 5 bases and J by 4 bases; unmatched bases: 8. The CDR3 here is CASSAGPAGYNEQFF. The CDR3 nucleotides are TGTGCCAGCAGTGCAGGCCCAGCGGGGTACAATGAGCAGTTCTTC.